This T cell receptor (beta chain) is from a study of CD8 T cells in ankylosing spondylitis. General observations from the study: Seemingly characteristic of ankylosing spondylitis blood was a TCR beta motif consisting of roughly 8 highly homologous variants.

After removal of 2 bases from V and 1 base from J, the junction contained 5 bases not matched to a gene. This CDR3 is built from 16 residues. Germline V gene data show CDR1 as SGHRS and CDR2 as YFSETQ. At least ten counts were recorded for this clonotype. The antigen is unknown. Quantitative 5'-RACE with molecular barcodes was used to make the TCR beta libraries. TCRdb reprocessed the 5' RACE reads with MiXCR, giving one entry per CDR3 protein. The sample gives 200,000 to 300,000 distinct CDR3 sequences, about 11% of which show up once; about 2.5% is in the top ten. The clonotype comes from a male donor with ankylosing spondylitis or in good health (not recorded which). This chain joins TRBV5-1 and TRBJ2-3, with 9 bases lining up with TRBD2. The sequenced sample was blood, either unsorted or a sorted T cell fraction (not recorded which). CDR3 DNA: TGCGCCAGCAGCTTAGTAGCGGGGGACCGCACAGATACGCAGTATTTT. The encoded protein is CASSLVAGDRTDTQYF.